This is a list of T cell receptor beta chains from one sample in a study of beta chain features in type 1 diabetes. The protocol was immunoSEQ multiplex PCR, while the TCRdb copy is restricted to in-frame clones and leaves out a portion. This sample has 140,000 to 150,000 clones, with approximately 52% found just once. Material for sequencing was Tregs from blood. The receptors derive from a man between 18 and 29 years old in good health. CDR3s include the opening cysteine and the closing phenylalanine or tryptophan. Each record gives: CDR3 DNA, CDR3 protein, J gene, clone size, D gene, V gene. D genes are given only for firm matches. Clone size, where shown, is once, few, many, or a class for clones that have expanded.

CDR3 DNA: TGTGCCTGGAGCTTGGGGGGGCCCACCGGGGAGCTGTTTTTT; CDR3 protein: CAWSLGGPTGELFF; J gene: TRBJ2-2; clone size: NA; D gene: NA; V gene: TRBV30
CDR3 DNA: TGTGCCAGTAGTAACACGGAGCTCACCGGGGAGCTGTTTTTT; CDR3 protein: CASSNTELTGELFF; J gene: TRBJ2-2; clone size: NA; D gene: NA; V gene: TRBV19
CDR3 DNA: TGTGCCTGGTCCAGGGGACGAGACCCCAATCAGCCCCAGCATTTT; CDR3 protein: CAWSRGRDPNQPQHF; J gene: TRBJ1-5; clone size: NA; D gene: NA; V gene: TRBV30
CDR3 DNA: TGTGCCAGCAGTTACTCGCCGGGACAGGGAACCGTCCTGACTTTC; CDR3 protein: CASSYSPGQGTVLTF; J gene: TRBJ2-6; clone size: few; D gene: TRBD1; V gene: TRBV6-5
CDR3 DNA: TGTGCCAGTAGCTCACTAGCGGGAGTTGGTGAGCAGTTCTTC; CDR3 protein: CASSSLAGVGEQFF; J gene: TRBJ2-1; clone size: NA; D gene: TRBD2; V gene: TRBV7-3
CDR3 DNA: TGCGCCAGCAGCCCCAGAACAAGAAAAGGGGGTGAAGCTTTCTTT; CDR3 protein: CASSPRTRKGGEAFF; J gene: TRBJ1-1; clone size: NA; D gene: NA; V gene: TRBV4-3
CDR3 DNA: TGTGCCAGCAGCCGGACAGGGGGCGCTTACAATGAGCAGTTCTTC; CDR3 protein: CASSRTGGAYNEQFF; J gene: TRBJ2-1; clone size: NA; D gene: TRBD1; V gene: TRBV7-9
CDR3 DNA: TGTGCCAGCAGCGACGGCCCCGGACTCTTGTGGCAGTTCTTC; CDR3 protein: CASSDGPGLLWQFF; J gene: TRBJ2-1; clone size: NA; D gene: NA; V gene: TRBV7-2
CDR3 DNA: TGTGCCAGCAGGACGACGCAGGGGAACACTGAAGCTTTCTTT; CDR3 protein: CASRTTQGNTEAFF; J gene: TRBJ1-1; clone size: NA; D gene: NA; V gene: TRBV21-1
CDR3 DNA: TGTGCCAGCAGCCAATACGGGTGGGAGCAGTACTTC; CDR3 protein: CASSQYGWEQYF; J gene: TRBJ2-7; clone size: few; D gene: NA; V gene: TRBV14
CDR3 DNA: TGCGCCAGCAGCCTACAGGGTCCAATCCTCAACACTGAAGCTTTCTTT; CDR3 protein: CASSLQGPILNTEAFF; J gene: TRBJ1-1; clone size: NA; D gene: NA; V gene: TRBV5-1
CDR3 DNA: TGCGCCAGCAGCCATCTAGTCGGGAGCACAGATACGCAGTATTTT; CDR3 protein: CASSHLVGSTDTQYF; J gene: TRBJ2-3; clone size: few; D gene: NA; V gene: TRBV4-3
CDR3 DNA: TGTGCCAGCAGTTTATTCCACTTAGCCGGGACTAGGTCGAACAGCTCCTACAATGAGCAGTTCTTC; CDR3 protein: CASSLFHLAGTRSNSSYNEQFF; J gene: TRBJ2-1; clone size: NA; D gene: TRBD2; V gene: TRBV28
CDR3 DNA: TGTGCCAGCAGCTCGCTAGCGGGGGCGAAGAGCGATACGCAGTATTTT; CDR3 protein: CASSSLAGAKSDTQYF; J gene: TRBJ2-3; clone size: few; D gene: TRBD2; V gene: TRBV14
CDR3 DNA: TGTGCCAGCAGTCCCCGGGGGAGACCCTACAATGAGCAGTTCTTC; CDR3 protein: CASSPRGRPYNEQFF; J gene: TRBJ2-1; clone size: NA; D gene: NA; V gene: TRBV7-3
CDR3 DNA: TGCGCCAGCAGCTATAACAGCTATGGCTACACCTTC; CDR3 protein: CASSYNSYGYTF; J gene: TRBJ1-2; clone size: few; D gene: NA; V gene: TRBV5-1
CDR3 DNA: TGTGCCAGCAGCTCGCGAATACAGGGGGCGCTTAGGGGCTACACCTTC; CDR3 protein: CASSSRIQGALRGYTF; J gene: TRBJ1-2; clone size: NA; D gene: TRBD1; V gene: TRBV7-9
CDR3 DNA: TGTGCCAGCAGTTTTAGTGGGACAGGGCTCAATCAGCCCCAGCATTTT; CDR3 protein: CASSFSGTGLNQPQHF; J gene: TRBJ1-5; clone size: NA; D gene: TRBD1; V gene: TRBV28
CDR3 DNA: TGTGCCAGCACCTTCACAGGGGGCAATGAGCAGTTCTTC; CDR3 protein: CASTFTGGNEQFF; J gene: TRBJ2-1; clone size: few; D gene: TRBD1; V gene: TRBV25-1
CDR3 DNA: TGTGCCAGTACCGCGTCATCAACCCTTAATCAGCCCCAGCATTTT; CDR3 protein: CASTASSTLNQPQHF; J gene: TRBJ1-5; clone size: once; D gene: NA; V gene: TRBV19
CDR3 DNA: TGTGCCAGCAGCCGACCCCCTGGGGGGGGCGACTATGGCTACACCTTC; CDR3 protein: CASSRPPGGGDYGYTF; J gene: TRBJ1-2; clone size: NA; D gene: NA; V gene: TRBV28
CDR3 DNA: TGTGCCAGCAGAATAAGACGGGGGGTCCCACATGAGCAGTTCTTC; CDR3 protein: CASRIRRGVPHEQFF; J gene: TRBJ2-1; clone size: NA; D gene: TRBD2; V gene: TRBV6-5
CDR3 DNA: TGTGCCAGCAGCCAAGGCGCGGGGGGTTACCACTACGAGCAGTACTTC; CDR3 protein: CASSQGAGGYHYEQYF; J gene: TRBJ2-7; clone size: NA; D gene: TRBD2; V gene: TRBV14
CDR3 DNA: TGTGCCAGCGGATCGGTAGGGGCTGGAAACACCATATATTTT; CDR3 protein: CASGSVGAGNTIYF; J gene: TRBJ1-3; clone size: NA; D gene: NA; V gene: TRBV9
CDR3 DNA: TGTGCCAGCAGTGTGACAGATCGCTACGAGCAGTACTTC; CDR3 protein: CASSVTDRYEQYF; J gene: TRBJ2-7; clone size: NA; D gene: NA; V gene: TRBV6-6
CDR3 DNA: TGTGCCATCAGTGGACTAGCGGGAGTCTACGAGCAGTACTTC; CDR3 protein: CAISGLAGVYEQYF; J gene: TRBJ2-7; clone size: NA; D gene: TRBD2; V gene: TRBV10-3
CDR3 DNA: TGCGCCAGCAGCTTGGGTGCGTCAGATACGCAGTATTTT; CDR3 protein: CASSLGASDTQYF; J gene: TRBJ2-3; clone size: few; D gene: NA; V gene: TRBV5-1
CDR3 DNA: TGTGCCAGCAGTTCCGTGCCCGGACTAGCGGGAGGGCCGAAAGGGGAGCAGTTCTTC; CDR3 protein: CASSSVPGLAGGPKGEQFF; J gene: TRBJ2-1; clone size: NA; D gene: TRBD2; V gene: TRBV27
CDR3 DNA: TGTGCCATCAGTGTGCAGGGTGCGAACACCGGGGAGCTGTTTTTT; CDR3 protein: CAISVQGANTGELFF; J gene: TRBJ2-2; clone size: few; D gene: NA; V gene: TRBV10-3
CDR3 DNA: TGTGCCAGCAGCTTGGGTTCGGGCGGGGGAGACTACAATGAGCAGTTCTTC; CDR3 protein: CASSLGSGGGDYNEQFF; J gene: TRBJ2-1; clone size: NA; D gene: TRBD2; V gene: TRBV5-6
CDR3 DNA: TGTGCCAGCAGCTATCTACAGGGGCTCCCGGGAGAGCAGTACTTC; CDR3 protein: CASSYLQGLPGEQYF; J gene: TRBJ2-7; clone size: NA; D gene: TRBD1; V gene: TRBV5-4
CDR3 DNA: TGTGCCAGCAGCTCCGGGCGACGGGAGGGGGAGCTGTTTTTT; CDR3 protein: CASSSGRREGELFF; J gene: TRBJ2-2; clone size: NA; D gene: NA; V gene: TRBV7-8
CDR3 DNA: TGTGCCACCCTACCGCCGGGACAGGGAAACTATGGCTACACCTTC; CDR3 protein: CATLPPGQGNYGYTF; J gene: TRBJ1-2; clone size: NA; D gene: TRBD1; V gene: TRBV10-3
CDR3 DNA: TGCGCCAGCAGCCAGTCATCCCCCAGGGTAGGGGGAGAGCAGTACTTC; CDR3 protein: CASSQSSPRVGGEQYF; J gene: TRBJ2-7; clone size: few; D gene: NA; V gene: TRBV4-3
CDR3 DNA: TGTGCCAGCAGTTTATTAGGGGCAGGCACTGAAGCTTTCTTT; CDR3 protein: CASSLLGAGTEAFF; J gene: TRBJ1-1; clone size: once; D gene: NA; V gene: TRBV27
CDR3 DNA: TGTGCCACCAGCAGAGTTAAAACAGATACGCAGTATTTT; CDR3 protein: CATSRVKTDTQYF; J gene: TRBJ2-3; clone size: once; D gene: NA; V gene: TRBV15
CDR3 DNA: TGCAGCGTTGAAGACAGGGGTCTCGGGCAGTACTTC; CDR3 protein: CSVEDRGLGQYF; J gene: TRBJ2-7; clone size: once; D gene: NA; V gene: TRBV29-1
CDR3 DNA: TGTGCCAGCAGCCGTCCCCCGGCTAGCGGGAGTACTAACTCCTACGAGCAGTACTTC; CDR3 protein: CASSRPPASGSTNSYEQYF; J gene: TRBJ2-7; clone size: NA; D gene: TRBD2; V gene: TRBV27
CDR3 DNA: TGTGCCAGCAATCTCGGGACTAGCGGTCAAGAGACCCAGTACTTC; CDR3 protein: CASNLGTSGQETQYF; J gene: TRBJ2-5; clone size: few; D gene: TRBD2; V gene: TRBV19
CDR3 DNA: TGTGCCAGCAGCTTTGGTCCAGCGGTGGCAGATACGCAGTATTTT; CDR3 protein: CASSFGPAVADTQYF; J gene: TRBJ2-3; clone size: NA; D gene: NA; V gene: TRBV7-9
CDR3 DNA: TGTGCCAGCAGCATAACCCGGGGACAGGGTGTCTACGAGCAGTACTTC; CDR3 protein: CASSITRGQGVYEQYF; J gene: TRBJ2-7; clone size: once; D gene: TRBD1; V gene: TRBV28
CDR3 DNA: TGTGCCAGCAGCTTTCCCCCTAGCGGGGGGGGCCCTAGGGAGACCCAGTACTTC; CDR3 protein: CASSFPPSGGGPRETQYF; J gene: TRBJ2-5; clone size: NA; D gene: TRBD2; V gene: TRBV13
CDR3 DNA: TGTGCCAGCAGCTCCGTTATAGCGGGGCACAATGAGCAGTTCTTC; CDR3 protein: CASSSVIAGHNEQFF; J gene: TRBJ2-1; clone size: NA; D gene: TRBD2; V gene: TRBV7-3
CDR3 DNA: TGTGCCTTGCGGCAGGGTGGGAACACCGGGGAGCTGTTTTTT; CDR3 protein: CALRQGGNTGELFF; J gene: TRBJ2-2; clone size: few; D gene: NA; V gene: TRBV7-2
CDR3 DNA: TGTGCCAGCAGCCGCCTATTCACAGATACGCAGTATTTT; CDR3 protein: CASSRLFTDTQYF; J gene: TRBJ2-3; clone size: NA; D gene: NA; V gene: TRBV4-2
CDR3 DNA: TGTGCCATCAGTAATACAGGGGGCTTCCAAGAGACCCAGTACTTC; CDR3 protein: CAISNTGGFQETQYF; J gene: TRBJ2-5; clone size: NA; D gene: TRBD1; V gene: TRBV10-3
CDR3 DNA: TGTGCCAGCAGGGATGAGGGACAGGCTAACTCCTACGAGCAGTACTTC; CDR3 protein: CASRDEGQANSYEQYF; J gene: TRBJ2-7; clone size: few; D gene: TRBD1; V gene: TRBV7-8
CDR3 DNA: TGTGCCAGCAGCTTAGAAGGCAGGGGAGATGAAAAACTGTTTTTT; CDR3 protein: CASSLEGRGDEKLFF; J gene: TRBJ1-4; clone size: NA; D gene: NA; V gene: TRBV7-9
CDR3 DNA: TGTGCCAGCAGCCCGCAGGGGTTTGAGCAGTACTTC; CDR3 protein: CASSPQGFEQYF; J gene: TRBJ2-7; clone size: NA; D gene: NA; V gene: TRBV9
CDR3 DNA: TGTGCCAGCAGACCAGACAGTTCCTATGGCTACACCTTC; CDR3 protein: CASRPDSSYGYTF; J gene: TRBJ1-2; clone size: few; D gene: NA; V gene: TRBV7-3
CDR3 DNA: TGTGCCAGCAGTTTATCAGGGGGCTATGGCTACACCTTC; CDR3 protein: CASSLSGGYGYTF; J gene: TRBJ1-2; clone size: NA; D gene: NA; V gene: TRBV27
CDR3 DNA: TGTGCCAGCAGCGGAGAGGGACTAGCGGCGTCGGCTGAGCAGTTCTTC; CDR3 protein: CASSGEGLAASAEQFF; J gene: TRBJ2-1; clone size: few; D gene: TRBD2; V gene: TRBV9
CDR3 DNA: TGTGCCAGCAGTTTTTCCGGGGGACGCTACAATGAGCAGTTCTTC; CDR3 protein: CASSFSGGRYNEQFF; J gene: TRBJ2-1; clone size: NA; D gene: NA; V gene: TRBV28
CDR3 DNA: TGTGCCAGCAGTTATATCAGGGACAGGAACTATGGCTACACCTTC; CDR3 protein: CASSYIRDRNYGYTF; J gene: TRBJ1-2; clone size: NA; D gene: TRBD1; V gene: TRBV6-5
CDR3 DNA: TGTGCCAGCAGCTTGTATATAGGGGGTATGAACACTGAAGCTTTCTTT; CDR3 protein: CASSLYIGGMNTEAFF; J gene: TRBJ1-1; clone size: NA; D gene: NA; V gene: TRBV5-4
CDR3 DNA: TGTGCCATCAGTGACGACAGTCAGAACACTGAAGCTTTCTTT; CDR3 protein: CAISDDSQNTEAFF; J gene: TRBJ1-1; clone size: NA; D gene: NA; V gene: TRBV10-3